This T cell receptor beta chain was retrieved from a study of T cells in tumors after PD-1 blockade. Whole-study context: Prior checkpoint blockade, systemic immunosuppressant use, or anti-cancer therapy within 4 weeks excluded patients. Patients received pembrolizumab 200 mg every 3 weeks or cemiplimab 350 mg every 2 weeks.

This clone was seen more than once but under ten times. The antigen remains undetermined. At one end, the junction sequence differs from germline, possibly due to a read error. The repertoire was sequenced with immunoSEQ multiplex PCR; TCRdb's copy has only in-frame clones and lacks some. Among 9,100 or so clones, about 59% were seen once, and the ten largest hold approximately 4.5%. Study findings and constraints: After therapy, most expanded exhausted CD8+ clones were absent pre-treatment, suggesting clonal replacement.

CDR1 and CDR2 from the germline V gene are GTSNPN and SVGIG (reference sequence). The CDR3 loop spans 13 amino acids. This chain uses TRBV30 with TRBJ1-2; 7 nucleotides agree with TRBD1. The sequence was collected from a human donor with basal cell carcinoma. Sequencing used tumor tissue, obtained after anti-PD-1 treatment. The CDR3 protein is CAGRGRDHNGYTF. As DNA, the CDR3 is TGTGCCGGGAGGGGGCGAGACCATAATGGCTACACCTTC.